The rows below give T cell receptor beta chains drawn from one sample of a study of blood T cells in healthy people across ages. MiXCR, applied by TCRdb to the 5' RACE reads, yields one record per CDR3 protein. Of about 640,000 distinct CDR3 sequences listed, approximately 30% are singletons. The specimen was blood. These receptors originate from an elderly woman in good health. Each CDR3 is given with its conserved first and last residue. Fields, in order: CDR3 DNA, CDR3 protein, clone size, V gene, D gene, J gene, CDR3 length. A D gene is named only where the DNA matches it firmly. Where a row states a size, it is once, few, many or the class of an expanded clone; other rows omit it.

TGTGCCAGCAGTTCCTACCGTGGGGTAGTGGGTGGCTACACCTTC,CASSSYRGVVGGYTF,many,TRBV27,.,TRBJ1-2,15
TGTGCCGTGCGGGATTCTCACACAGATACGCAGTATTTT,CAVRDSHTDTQYF,many,TRBV10-3,.,TRBJ2-3,13
TGTGCCTGGAGTGTACAAAGGGAAGGCGAGCAGTACTTC,CAWSVQREGEQYF,many,TRBV30,.,TRBJ2-7,13
TGTGCCAGCAGCTGGGGGGACAATAACTATGGCTACACCTTC,CASSWGDNNYGYTF,.,TRBV5-6,.,TRBJ1-2,14
TGTGCCAGCAGTACCCCAAGACAGGGCCTCGAGCAGTACTTC,CASSTPRQGLEQYF,many,TRBV6-2/TRBV6-3,TRBD1,TRBJ2-7,14
TGTGCCAGCAGCTTAAGTAGGGCTGAAGCTTTCTTT,CASSLSRAEAFF,many,TRBV7-9,.,TRBJ1-1,12
TGCAGTGCTAGAGGAGGGCTCCCAGATACGCAGTATTTT,CSARGGLPDTQYF,many,TRBV20-1,.,TRBJ2-3,13
TGCAGTGCTAGAGACTGGCGACAGGGAAACACTGAGGCTTTCTTT,CSARDWRQGNTEAFF,.,TRBV20-1,TRBD1,TRBJ1-1,15
TGCAGCGGGACCGGGACAGGGGGGTATGGCTACACCTTC,CSGTGTGGYGYTF,many,TRBV20-1,TRBD1,TRBJ1-2,13
TGTGCCAGCAGCCTCAATCTTGAAAAACTGTTTTTT,CASSLNLEKLFF,few,TRBV5-5,.,TRBJ1-4,12
TGTGCTAGTGGTTTGGTACACTTACTCAGAGGGTTGGGTGGGATTGACACTGAAGCTTTCTTT,CASGLVHLLRGLGGIDTEAFF,.,TRBV12-5,.,TRBJ1-1,21
TGTGCCAGCAGCCCCGACAGGGCGGCTGGCTACACCTTC,CASSPDRAAGYTF,.,TRBV12-3/TRBV12-4,TRBD1,TRBJ1-2,13
TGCAGCGTTCTCCACGGTGGTGGCTACACCTTC,CSVLHGGGYTF,.,TRBV29-1,.,TRBJ1-2,11
TGTGCCAGCAGCGTAGTTACGAGGAACTATGGCTACACCTTC,CASSVVTRNYGYTF,.,TRBV9,.,TRBJ1-2,14
TGTGCCAGTAGATCCCGCGCGGGACAGGCGACTTACAATGAGCAGTTCTTC,CASRSRAGQATYNEQFF,.,TRBV19,TRBD1,TRBJ2-1,17
TGTGCCAGCAGCTTATTCGAGACCTTGAGCACAGATACGCAGTATTTT,CASSLFETLSTDTQYF,many,TRBV7-2,.,TRBJ2-3,16
TGTGCCAGCAGCTTAGGACAGGGGTCCTACAATGAGCAGTACTTC,CASSLGQGSYNEQYF,many,TRBV7-2,TRBD1,TRBJ2-7,15
TGCGCCAGCAGCCAAGATCCGACGGGACGCAATCAGCCCCAGCATTTT,CASSQDPTGRNQPQHF,many,TRBV4-3,.,TRBJ1-5,16
TGTGCCAGCAGCCAAGACGGGAGAATGAGCTCCTACAATGAGCAGTTCTTC,CASSQDGRMSSYNEQFF,few,TRBV14,.,TRBJ2-1,17
TGCAGTGCTAGAGAGGGGGGGAGTGGCACAGATACGCAGTATTTT,CSAREGGSGTDTQYF,once,TRBV20-1,TRBD2,TRBJ2-3,15
TGCGCCAGCAGCTTGGGGGGACAGGGGTACGGTGAGCAGTTCTTC,CASSLGGQGYGEQFF,many,TRBV5-1,TRBD1,TRBJ2-1,15
TGTGCCATCGCCCGACGGGCCGAGGGCTACGAGCAGTACTTC,CAIARRAEGYEQYF,few,TRBV10-3,.,TRBJ2-7,14
TGTGCCACGATGGTTAGGCGCGGCACCGGGGAGCTGTTTTTT,CATMVRRGTGELFF,many,TRBV7-2,.,TRBJ2-2,14
TGTGCCTGGATCACGACAGGGGTCGAGGGTGTGCAGTACTTC,CAWITTGVEGVQYF,.,TRBV30,TRBD1,TRBJ2-4,14
TGTGCCAGCAGTTACATCAGGGGGCGCGAAGTAACCATTCGGTACTTC,CASSYIRGREVTIRYF,few,TRBV6-6,TRBD1,TRBJ2-4,16
TGCAGTGCTAGCGTGAATGACGATCAGCCCCAGCATTTT,CSASVNDDQPQHF,many,TRBV20-1,.,TRBJ1-5,13
TGTGCCAGCAGCGTAGTGACTGAAAACACTGAAGCTTTCTTT,CASSVVTENTEAFF,.,TRBV9,.,TRBJ1-1,14
TGTGCCAGCGGCTTAAAGCGGGGACCTAGCACAGATACGCAGTATTTT,CASGLKRGPSTDTQYF,.,TRBV7-3,TRBD2,TRBJ2-3,16
TGCAGTGCTAATCGACAGGTGCTATTGCCCCTCCACTTT,CSANRQVLLPLHF,many,TRBV20-1,.,TRBJ1-6,13
TGTGCCAGCAGTGTACGGGGGCAGTTCAATGAGCAGTACTTC,CASSVRGQFNEQYF,.,TRBV25-1,.,TRBJ2-7,14